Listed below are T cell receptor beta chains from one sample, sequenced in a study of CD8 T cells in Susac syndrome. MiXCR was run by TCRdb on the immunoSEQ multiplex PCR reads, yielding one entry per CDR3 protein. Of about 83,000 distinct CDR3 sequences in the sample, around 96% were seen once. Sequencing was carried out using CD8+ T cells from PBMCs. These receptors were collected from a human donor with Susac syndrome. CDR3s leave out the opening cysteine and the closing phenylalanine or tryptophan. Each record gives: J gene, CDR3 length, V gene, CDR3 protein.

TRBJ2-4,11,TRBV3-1,ASSQEPQNIQY
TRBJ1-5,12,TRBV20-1,SASVGYSNQPQH
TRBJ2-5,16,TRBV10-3,AISESDAEDRLMKTQY
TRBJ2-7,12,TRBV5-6,ASSPDRRTYEQY
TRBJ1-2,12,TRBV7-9,ASSETGQLSGYT
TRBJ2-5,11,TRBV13,ASSFTSGETQY
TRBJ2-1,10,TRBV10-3,AISQVLASLF
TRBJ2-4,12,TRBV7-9,ASSSTGTQHIQY
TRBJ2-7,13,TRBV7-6,ASSPEAVHSYEQY
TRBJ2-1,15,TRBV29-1,SAEPIAGGRSGNEQF
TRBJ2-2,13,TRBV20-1,SARVIGGNTGELF
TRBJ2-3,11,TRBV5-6,ASSSDPTDTQY
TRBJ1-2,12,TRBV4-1,ASSQAFPVDGYT
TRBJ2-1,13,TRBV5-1,ASSLAPGPYNEQF
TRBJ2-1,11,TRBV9,ASSPWGMNEQF
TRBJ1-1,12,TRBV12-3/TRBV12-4,ASSFPGKNTEAF
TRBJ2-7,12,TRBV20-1,SASGSGSSYEQY
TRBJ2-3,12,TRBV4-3,ASSLAASGDTQY
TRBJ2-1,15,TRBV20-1,SAYGTSGLSSYNEQF
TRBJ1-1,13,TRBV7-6,ASSLRTGANTEAF
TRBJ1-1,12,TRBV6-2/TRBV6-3,ASSYLTRATEAF
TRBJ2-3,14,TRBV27,ASTHRRTGRTDTQY
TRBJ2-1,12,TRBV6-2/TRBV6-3,AISASGIYNEQF
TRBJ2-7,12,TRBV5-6,ASSLEARVYEQY
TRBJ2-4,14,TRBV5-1,ASGEGQPLAKNIQY
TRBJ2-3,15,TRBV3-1,ASSQERTRRTPDTQY
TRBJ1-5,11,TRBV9,ASSTGLGGPQH
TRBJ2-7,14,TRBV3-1,ASSQEGLAGAYEQY
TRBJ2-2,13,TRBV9,ASSVGDSWTGELF
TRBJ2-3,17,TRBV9,ASSMQGAGGGFITDTQY
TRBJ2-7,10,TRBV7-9,ASSPTDYEQY
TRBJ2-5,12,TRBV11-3,ASSSVQVEETQY
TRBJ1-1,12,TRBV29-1,SVPGQGMNTEAF
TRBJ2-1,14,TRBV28,ASSPATGSSYNEQF
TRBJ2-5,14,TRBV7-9,ASSPGTSGRKETQY
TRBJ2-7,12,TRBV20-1,SARDRAQPDEQY
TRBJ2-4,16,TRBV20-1,SAEILAGEGGDKNIQY
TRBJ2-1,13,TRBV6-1,ASSRDRYSYNEQF
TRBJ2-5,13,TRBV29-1,SVVFVVLVPETQY
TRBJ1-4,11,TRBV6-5,ASWKGFNEKLF
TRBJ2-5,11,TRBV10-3,AISVQREETQY
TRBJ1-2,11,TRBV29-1,SVEFNGNYGYT
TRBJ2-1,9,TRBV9,ASSGLAGPF
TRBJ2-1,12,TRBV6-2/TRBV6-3,ASSRAGLHNEQF
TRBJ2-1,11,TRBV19,ASSIVPTNEQF
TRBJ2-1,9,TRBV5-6,ASRDGTEQF
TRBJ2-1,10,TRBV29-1,SGGLRYNEQF
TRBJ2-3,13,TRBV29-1,SVDGTSGSRDTQY
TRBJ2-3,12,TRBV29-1,SVTRAPPGDTQY
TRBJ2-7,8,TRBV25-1,ASSDGEQY